These 20 T cell receptor beta chains were all obtained from the same sample, sequenced in a study of T cells in Graves' hyperthyroidism and ophthalmopathy. Amplification of TCR beta CDR3 regions was performed using RNA transcripts as template. The HTBI primer set drove a first-round RT-PCR of the TCR CDR3. TCRdb re-analysed the multiplex PCR reads in MiXCR, keeping a single row per CDR3 protein. The sample comprises fewer than 650,000 distinct CDR3 sequences, around 15% of which are singletons, and 11% to 15% rests with the top ten. Specimen: blood. These receptors were obtained from a woman between 40 and 50 years old with Graves' hyperthyroidism.

The CDR3: CASSAGWGYTEAFF. The CDR3 nucleotides are TGTGCCAGCAGCGCAGGGTGGGGATACACTGAAGCTTTCTTT. V usage is TRBV9 and J usage is TRBJ1-1; perhaps TRBD1 as D (5 bases). CDR3 length equals 14 residues. Germline lookup yields CDR1 SGDLS and CDR2 YYNGEE. Trimming pared 3 bases from V and 3 bases from J, leaving 12 bases between.

There are many counts of this clonotype. The gene calls are TRBV6-1 and TRBJ1-2; no definite D call. There are 13 residues in the CDR3. CDR1 is MNHNS and CDR2 is SASEGT in the germline V gene. The V end lost 5 bases, the J end lost 4 bases, and 11 bases lay between the germline ends. CDR3 in amino acids: CASSPVDVYGYTF. The CDR3 DNA is TGTGCCAGCAGTCCCGTTGACGTCTATGGCTACACCTTC.

This clonotype was seen repeatedly, ten times or more. The rearrangement links TRBV10-3 to TRBJ2-2, with 10 bases fitting TRBD2. Trimming at V came to 6 bases and at J to 0 bases, leaving 16 bases not matched to a gene. Per germline, CDR1 ENHRY and CDR2 SYGVKD. The CDR3 length is 20 residues. CDR3 residues: CAISGDSVLAGRTNTGELFF. CDR3 coding DNA: TGTGCCATCAGCGGCGACTCCGTACTAGCGGGGAGGACGAACACCGGGGAGCTGTTTTTT.

This clonotype was recorded a few times. The J gene is TRBJ2-2, the V gene TRBV6-9; D not certain. Germline lookup yields CDR1 MNHGY and CDR2 SVAAGI. The CDR3 consists of 14 residues. V was shortened by 3 bases and J by 6 bases, with 11 bases between the two germline ends. The DNA for the CDR3 is TGTGCCAGCAGTTACTCGAAGTGGTCCGGGGAGCTGTTTTTT. Protein sequence: CASSYSKWSGELFF.

This clonotype has at least ten counts. The J gene is TRBJ2-5, the V gene TRBV20-1; TRBD2 aligns across 7 bases. CDR3 size: 11 residues. The V segment lost 6 bases and the J segment 4 bases; nucleotides outside the gene matches: 2. Germline values: CDR1 DFQATT, CDR2 SNEGSKA (reference sequence). CDR3 nucleotide sequence: TGCAGTGCGCGGGAGTCAGAGACCCAGTACTTC. Protein: CSARESETQYF.

This clonotype showed up just a few times. The chain is built from TRBV2 and TRBJ2-2, with a weak D call TRBD2 (6 bases). The CDR3 is 15 residues long. V was cut by 4 bases and J by 2 bases, with 11 bases left in between. CDR1 is SNHLY, CDR2 FYNNEI, per germline. The CDR3 nucleotides are TGTGCCAGCAGTGCTAGCGAAAGAAACACCGGGGAGCTGTTTTTT. Translated: CASSASERNTGELFF.

The gene calls are TRBV7-9 and TRBJ2-3; TRBD2 aligns across 10 bases. Germline-derived CDR1 and CDR2 are SEHNR and FQNEAQ (reference sequence). V lost 3 bases, J lost 6 bases, and 6 bases stayed unmatched. The CDR3 runs to 15 residues. CDR3 nucleotide sequence: TGTGCCAGCAGCTTTATAGCGGGAGGTGTGGATACGCAGTATTTT. It translates to CASSFIAGGVDTQYF.

This clonotype appeared many times. V usage is TRBV6-1 and J usage is TRBJ2-5, with TRBD2 matching 15 bases. This CDR3 is 17 amino acids long. Per germline, CDR1 MNHNS and CDR2 SASEGT. The ends lost 5 bases at V and 2 bases at J; junction bases unmatched: 6. This CDR3 reads CASSRTSGRGFQETQYF. The CDR3, as DNA: TGTGCCAGCAGTCGGACTAGCGGGAGGGGATTTCAAGAGACCCAGTACTTC.

In this sample, this clonotype turned up a few times. The rearrangement joins TRBV19 to TRBJ1-2; the D is unclear. Germline assignment: CDR1 LNHDA and CDR2 SQIVND (reference sequence). The CDR3 runs to 13 residues. With 7 bases removed from V and 4 bases from J, the gap between germline ends came to 13 bases. In nucleotides, the CDR3 is TGTGCCAGTACCCTGACTGAAGTCTATGGCTACACCTTC. It codes for CASTLTEVYGYTF.

The V call is TRBV6-5, the J call TRBJ1-5, with D maybe TRBD1 (6 bases). Trimming cost V 5 bases and J 0 bases, with 17 bases left between them. CDR1 is MNHEY, CDR2 SVGAGI, per germline. This CDR3 has 17 residues. CDR3 coding DNA: TGTGCCAGCAGTCTACCCGCGTACAGGGATAGCAATCAGCCCCAGCATTTT. It specifies CASSLPAYRDSNQPQHF.

This clonotype showed up many times. The CDR3 nucleotides are TGTGCCAGCCTTGGGCAGGTACTAGAGACCCAGTACTTC. This gives the protein CASLGQVLETQYF. This sequence joins TRBV12-3 or TRBV12-4 and TRBJ2-5, with D unresolved. Trimming cost V 8 bases and J 4 bases, with 14 bases left between them. The CDR3 has 13 amino acids.

A remark on this clonotype: This may come from a read error, since a much larger clone is one base off. The chain carries TRBV6-5 and TRBJ2-7, with 11 positions matching TRBD2. The CDR3 is 17 residues long. CDR1 is MNHEY and CDR2 is SVGAGI in the germline V gene. Here the CDR3 DNA reads TGTGCCAGCAGTCACTCAATTGGGACTAGCGGCTTCTACGAGCAGTACTTC. Its translation: CASSHSIGTSGFYEQYF.

This clonotype was counted a few times. V usage is TRBV27 and J usage is TRBJ2-4, with D possibly TRBD2 on 6 matching bases. The CDR3 consists of 14 residues. Trimming pared 2 bases from V and 6 bases from J, leaving 11 bases between. Germline V gene data show CDR1 as MNHEY and CDR2 as SMNVEV (reference sequence). CDR3 in DNA: TGTGCCAGCAGTTTAGACGCAGCGGGAAACATTCAGTACTTC. Encoded protein: CASSLDAAGNIQYF.

This clonotype was observed many times. V gene TRBV18 combines with J gene TRBJ2-7, with a weak D call TRBD2 (6 bases). Germline V gene data show CDR1 as KGHSH and CDR2 as LQKENI. Trimming left V 8 bases short and J 0 bases short, with 11 bases between. The CDR3 contains 13 residues. For the CDR3, the DNA is TGTGCCAGCACGCCCGGGAGCTCCTACGAGCAGTACTTC. Translating gives CASTPGSSYEQYF.

The sample holds many counts of this clonotype. The J gene is TRBJ2-7, the V gene TRBV28; no definite D call. From germline, CDR1 is MDHEN and CDR2 SYDVKM. This CDR3 has 13 amino acids. V lost 6 bases and J lost 4, with 13 bases in between. DNA of the CDR3: TGTGCCAGCAGCTTCCTTGCGCCATACGAGCAGTACTTC. Translated: CASSFLAPYEQYF.

This chain joins TRBV5-1 and TRBJ1-5; no reliable D call. Germline V gene lookup returns CDR1 SGHRS and CDR2 YFSETQ. This CDR3 has 15 amino acids. The V gene lost 0 bases and the J gene lost 4 bases, with 11 bases spanning the gap. This CDR3 reads CASSLEAGPNQPQHF. The DNA for the CDR3 is TGCGCCAGCAGCTTGGAGGCAGGCCCAAATCAGCCCCAGCATTTT. Filled out from reference TRBV5-1 and TRBJ1-5, the complete variable domain reads KAGVTQTPRYLIKTRGQQVTLSCSPISGHRSVSWYQQTPGQGLQFLFEYFSETQRNKGNFPGRFSGRQFSNSRSEMNVSTLELGDSALYLCASSLEAGPNQPQHFGDGTRLSIL.

The chain joins TRBV14 to TRBJ2-1, with 7 bases lining up with TRBD2. The CDR3 length is 16 residues. Losses at the gene ends were 0 bases for V and 3 bases for J; bases not matched to a gene: 5. Germline V gives CDR1 SGHDN, CDR2 FVKESK. The CDR3 DNA is TGTGCCAGCAGCCAAGACAGCGGGACGGACTACAATGAGCAGTTCTTC. It is translated as CASSQDSGTDYNEQFF. The full variable domain, rest sourced from reference TRBV14 and TRBJ2-1, is EAGVTQFPSHSVIEKGQTVTLRCDPISGHDNLYWYRRVMGKEIKFLLHFVKESKQDESGMPNNRFLAERTGGTYSTLKVQPAELEDSGVYFCASSQDSGTDYNEQFFGPGTRLTVL.

CDR3 nucleotide sequence: TGTGCCAGCAGCCCATCCTCGGGACTAGCGGGAGGGCCGGCAAATGAGCAGTTCTTC. Its protein product is CASSPSSGLAGGPANEQFF. The rearrangement links TRBV11-2 to TRBJ2-1; 16 nucleotides align to TRBD2. The CDR3 consists of 19 residues. Germline loops: CDR1 SGHAT, CDR2 FQNNGV. Trimming took 5 bases from V and 7 from J; bases not matched to a gene: 14.

This clonotype was counted at least ten times. The gene calls are TRBV7-9 and TRBJ2-3; 10 bases align to TRBD2. The germline CDR1 and CDR2 sequences are SEHNR and FQNEAQ (reference sequence). The CDR3 is 15 residues long. The V and J ends lost 7 bases and 5 bases, in that order; junction bases with no gene match: 9. The CDR3 sequence is CASNGSSGSEDTQYF. Here the CDR3 DNA reads TGTGCCAGCAACGGTTCTAGCGGGAGCGAAGATACGCAGTATTTT.

This clonotype was counted ten times or more. CDR3 coding DNA: TGCGCCAGCAGCCTGTTTATTCTCGGGAACACTGAAGCTTTCTTT. Amino acid sequence: CASSLFILGNTEAFF. This chain links TRBV5-1 with TRBJ1-1; no clear D gene. The CDR3 contains 15 residues. The V gene lost 4 bases and the J gene lost 1 base, with 14 bases spanning the gap. Germline V gene lookup returns CDR1 SGHRS and CDR2 YFSETQ.